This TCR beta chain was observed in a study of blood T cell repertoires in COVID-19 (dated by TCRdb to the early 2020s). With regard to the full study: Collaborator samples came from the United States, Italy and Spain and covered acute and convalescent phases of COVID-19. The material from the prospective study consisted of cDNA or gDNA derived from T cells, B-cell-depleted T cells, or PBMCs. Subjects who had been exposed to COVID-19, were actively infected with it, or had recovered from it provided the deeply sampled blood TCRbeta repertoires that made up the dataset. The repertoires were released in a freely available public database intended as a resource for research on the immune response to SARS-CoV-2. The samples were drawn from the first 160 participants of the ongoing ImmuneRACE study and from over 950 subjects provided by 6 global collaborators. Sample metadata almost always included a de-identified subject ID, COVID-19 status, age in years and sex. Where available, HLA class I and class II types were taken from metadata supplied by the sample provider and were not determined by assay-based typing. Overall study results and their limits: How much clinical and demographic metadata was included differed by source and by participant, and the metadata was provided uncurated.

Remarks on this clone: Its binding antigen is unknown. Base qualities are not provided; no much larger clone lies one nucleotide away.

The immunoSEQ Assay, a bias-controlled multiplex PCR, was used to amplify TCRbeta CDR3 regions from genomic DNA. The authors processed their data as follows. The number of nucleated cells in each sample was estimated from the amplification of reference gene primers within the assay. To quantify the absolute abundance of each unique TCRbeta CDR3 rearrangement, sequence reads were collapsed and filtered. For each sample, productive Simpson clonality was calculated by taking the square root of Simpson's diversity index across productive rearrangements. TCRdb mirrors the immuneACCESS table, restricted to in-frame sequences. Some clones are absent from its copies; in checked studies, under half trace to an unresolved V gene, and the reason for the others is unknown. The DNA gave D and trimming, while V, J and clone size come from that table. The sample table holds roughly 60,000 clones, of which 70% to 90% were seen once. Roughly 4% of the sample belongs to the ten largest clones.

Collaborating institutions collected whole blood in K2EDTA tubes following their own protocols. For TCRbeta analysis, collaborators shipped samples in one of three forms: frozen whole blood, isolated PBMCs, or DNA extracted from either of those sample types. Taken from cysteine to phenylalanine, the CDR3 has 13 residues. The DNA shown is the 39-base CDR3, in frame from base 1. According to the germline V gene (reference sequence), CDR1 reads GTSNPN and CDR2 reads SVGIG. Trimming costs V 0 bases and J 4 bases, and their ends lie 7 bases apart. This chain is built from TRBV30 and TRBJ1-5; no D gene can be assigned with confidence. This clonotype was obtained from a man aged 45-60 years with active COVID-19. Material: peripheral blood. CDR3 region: CAWSVRENQPQHF. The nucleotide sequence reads TGTGCCTGGAGTGTACGGGAAAATCAGCCCCAGCATTTT.